The 30 T cell receptor beta chains listed next were all sequenced from one sample in a study of cytomegalovirus exposure and HLA in healthy donors. A multiplex PCR was run with 60 Vbeta primers and 13 Jbeta primers. The assay was immunoSEQ multiplex PCR, and TCRdb's table has in-frame clones only and misses some. Its clone listing holds about 150,000 clones. Sequencing used PBMCs. These receptors all come from a woman between 50 and 59 years old in good health and CMV-seronegative.

The chain carries TRBV18 and TRBJ2-7, with D unclear. Germline CDR1 reads KGHSH; CDR2 reads LQKENI. The CDR3 spans 13 residues. The V end lost 4 bases, the J end lost 2 bases, and 9 bases lay between the germline ends. CDR3 region: CASSLREAYEQYF. DNA for the CDR3: TGTGCCAGCTCACTCCGAGAAGCCTACGAGCAGTACTTC.

The chain employs TRBV4-1 and TRBJ1-1; no definite D call. There are 17 residues in the CDR3. Germline assignment: CDR1 MGHRA and CDR2 YSYEKL. V lost 4 bases and J lost 4, with 22 bases in between. The CDR3 sequence: CASSPPISQSLGTEAFF. The CDR3, as DNA: TGCGCCAGCAGCCCCCCAATTTCTCAGTCCCTTGGCACTGAAGCTTTCTTT.

J is TRBJ2-5 and V is TRBV5-1; 10 positions agree with TRBD2. V lost 1 base and J lost 4; bases outside the gene matches: 4. The length of the CDR3 is 15 residues. Germline lookup yields CDR1 SGHRS and CDR2 YFSETQ. The CDR3 spells CASSLKLAGVETQYF. In nucleotides, the CDR3 is TGCGCCAGCAGCTTGAAGCTAGCGGGAGTAGAGACCCAGTACTTC.

This chain uses TRBV28 with TRBJ2-7; maybe TRBD1 (6 bases). The CDR3 covers 14 residues. V lost 7 bases and J 2 bases, leaving 15 bases between the germline ends. Germline V gives CDR1 MDHEN, CDR2 SYDVKM. CDR3 region: CASTPGALTYEQYF. In DNA, the CDR3 is TGTGCCAGCACCCCAGGGGCCTTGACCTACGAGCAGTACTTC.

This rearrangement joins TRBV6-1 to TRBJ2-5; 9 bases match TRBD2. Germline assignment: CDR1 MNHNS and CDR2 SASEGT. J was trimmed by 4 bases and V by 3 bases; bases with no gene match: 9. There are 16 residues in the CDR3. The CDR3: CASSEATYSGRETQYF. CDR3 in DNA: TGTGCCAGCAGTGAGGCGACCTATAGCGGGAGAGAGACCCAGTACTTC.

The chain links TRBV4-3 to TRBJ2-7; weak D call: TRBD1 (6 bases). The CDR3 loop spans 16 amino acids. Germline lookup yields CDR1 LGHNA and CDR2 YSLEER. V dropped 4 bases and J dropped 0 bases, with 16 bases sitting between them. CDR3 amino acids: CASSPSVQGPSYEQYF. The CDR3 bases are TGCGCCAGCAGCCCCTCCGTGCAGGGGCCCTCCTACGAGCAGTACTTC.

Worth noting for this clone: This sample also contains other DNA sequences that code for the same CDR3. The V gene is TRBV19, the J gene TRBJ1-2, with TRBD1 matching over 7 bases. The V segment lost 6 bases and the J segment 3 bases; nucleotides outside the gene matches: 4. The CDR3 covers 13 residues. CDR1 is LNHDA, CDR2 SQIVND, per germline (reference sequence). For the CDR3, the DNA is TGTGCCAGTAGCGATACAGGGGACTATGGCTACACCTTC. Amino acids: CASSDTGDYGYTF.

On this clone itself: The sample holds other DNA sequences that translate to the same CDR3. This sequence joins TRBV5-1 and TRBJ2-1, with D tentatively TRBD2 (5 bases). Trimming shortened V by 4 bases and J by 5 bases, and 13 bases separated the two germline ends. Germline CDR1 reads SGHRS; CDR2 reads YFSETQ. CDR3 size: 14 residues. The CDR3 protein is CASSLGGRDNEQFF. CDR3 sequence (DNA): TGCGCCAGCAGCCTGGGTGGGAGAGACAATGAGCAGTTCTTC.

CDR3 DNA sequence: TGTGCCAGCAGAGCCTTAGCGGGAGATCTCAATGAGCAGTTCTTC. It specifies CASRALAGDLNEQFF. The chain uses TRBV6-5 and TRBJ2-1; 9 nucleotides align to TRBD2. V shed 6 bases and J 6 bases; nucleotides not matched to a gene: 9. Germline-derived CDR1 and CDR2 are MNHEY and SVGAGI. The CDR3 runs to 15 residues.

The CDR3 reads CASSQGTDLSNQPQHF. DNA for the CDR3: TGCGCCAGCAGCCAAGGGACAGACCTTAGCAATCAGCCCCAGCATTTT. The chain has TRBV4-1 and TRBJ1-5, with a weak D call TRBD1 (6 bases). CDR1 and CDR2 (germline): MGHRA, YSYEKL. There are 16 residues in the CDR3. Trimming took 1 base from V and 0 from J, leaving 10 bases between them.

The chain uses TRBV2 and TRBJ2-7; TRBD1 matches 10 bases. Germline V gene data show CDR1 as SNHLY and CDR2 as FYNNEI. The V and J ends lost 8 bases and 3 bases, in that order; junction bases with no gene match: 4. The CDR3 has 13 amino acids. CDR3 DNA: TGTGCCAGCTCCGGGACAGGGGTCTACGAGCAGTACTTC. Translated, it gives CASSGTGVYEQYF. The whole variable domain, remainder taken from reference TRBV2 and TRBJ2-7, is EPEVTQTPSHQVTQMGQEVILRCVPISNHLYFYWYRQILGQKVEFLVSFYNNEISEKSEIFDDQFSVERPDGSNFTLKIRSTKLEDSAMYFCASSGTGVYEQYFGPGTRLTVT.

CDR3 coding DNA: TGTGCCAGTAGTATAGGGACAGCTGGACCCCTCCACTTT. The encoded protein is CASSIGTAGPLHF. V is TRBV19 and J is TRBJ1-6, with TRBD1 as a possible D gene (6 bases). The V and J ends lost 1 base and 12 bases respectively, with 10 bases between them. Germline V gene data show CDR1 as LNHDA and CDR2 as SQIVND (reference sequence). The CDR3 totals 13 residues.

The chain is built from TRBV28 and TRBJ2-5; TRBD2 agrees at 14 bases. The CDR3 totals 16 residues. Germline assignment: CDR1 MDHEN and CDR2 SYDVKM. V shed 5 bases and J 4 bases; nucleotides not matched to a gene: 6. CDR3 protein: CASSTPTSGGAETQYF. In DNA, the CDR3 is TGTGCCAGCAGTACCCCGACTAGCGGGGGGGCAGAGACCCAGTACTTC. Variable domain in full (rest from reference TRBV28 and TRBJ2-5): DVKVTQSSRYLVKRTGEKVFLECVQDMDHENMFWYRQDPGLGLRLIYFSYDVKMKEKGDIPEGYSVSREKKERFSLILESASTNQTSMYLCASSTPTSGGAETQYFGPGTRLLVL.

The chain joins TRBV5-6 to TRBJ1-5; no clear D gene. Per the germline V gene, CDR1 is SGHDT and CDR2 is YYEEEE. CDR3 length: 14 amino acids. Trimming pared 3 bases from V and 2 bases from J, leaving 9 bases between. As DNA, the CDR3 is TGTGCCAGCAGCTCCTCAACTGGCAATCAGCCCCAGCATTTT. Translation gives CASSSSTGNQPQHF.

The chain couples TRBV11-2 to TRBJ1-2; no clear D. The CDR3 is 10 residues long. V lost 6 bases and J 6 bases, leaving 5 bases between the germline ends. The germline V gene has CDR1 SGHAT and CDR2 FQNNGV. DNA for the CDR3: TGTGCCAGCAGTCGTGATGGCTACACCTTC. It encodes CASSRDGYTF.

The chain links TRBV5-1 to TRBJ2-1, with 12 nucleotides matching TRBD2. The J segment lost 5 bases and the V segment lost 4 bases, leaving 4 bases of the junction unmatched. Germline lookup yields CDR1 SGHRS and CDR2 YFSETQ. The length of the CDR3 is 15 residues. The CDR3 reads CASSPSGRGHNEQFF. The CDR3 nucleotides read TGCGCCAGCAGCCCTAGCGGGAGGGGGCACAATGAGCAGTTCTTC.

The chain recombines TRBV29-1 with TRBJ1-1, with TRBD1 matching 7 bases. The CDR3 is 15 residues long. The germline V gene has CDR1 SQVTM and CDR2 ANQGSEA. V lost 1 base, J lost 0 bases, and 5 bases stayed unmatched. Here the CDR3 DNA reads TGCAGCGTTGAAGTCAGAGGGGGCCTGAACACTGAAGCTTTCTTT. Residues: CSVEVRGGLNTEAFF.

The chain couples TRBV2 to TRBJ2-3; 9 nucleotides align to TRBD1. The CDR3 spans 15 residues. V trimming: 9 bases; J trimming: 1 base; junction bases outside the gene matches: 8. Germline V gene lookup returns CDR1 SNHLY and CDR2 FYNNEI. For the CDR3, the DNA is TGTGCCAGTGCCGGACGGACAGGGGGCACAGATACGCAGTATTTT. Encoded protein: CASAGRTGGTDTQYF.

The chain couples TRBV9 to TRBJ1-3, with D perhaps matching TRBD1 (6 bases). This CDR3 spans 14 amino acids. Looked up from germline, CDR1 is SGDLS and CDR2 is YYNGEE. The ends were cut back, 3 bases at V and 3 bases at J, with 10 bases in the middle. CDR3 residues: CASSAEGDGNTIYF. Written as DNA, the CDR3 is TGTGCCAGCAGCGCCGAGGGGGATGGAAACACCATATATTTT.

The V and J genes are TRBV5-4 and TRBJ2-1, with 7 nucleotides matching TRBD1. V lost 4 bases to trimming and J lost 9 bases; unmatched junction nucleotides: 7. Germline V gene lookup returns CDR1 SGHNT and CDR2 YYREEE (reference sequence). The CDR3 runs to 13 residues. The CDR3 is CASSGGQLGEQFF. The CDR3 nucleotides are TGTGCCAGCAGCGGGGGACAGCTCGGTGAGCAGTTCTTC.

This chain uses TRBV9 with TRBJ2-3; the match to TRBD2 covers 11 bases. Per the germline V gene, CDR1 is SGDLS and CDR2 is YYNGEE. With 2 bases clipped from V and 3 bases from J, the junction kept 2 bases outside the gene matches. This CDR3 is built from 15 residues. CDR3 nucleotides: TGTGCCAGCAGCGTTAGCGGGAGGGGGACAGATACGCAGTATTTT. Amino acids: CASSVSGRGTDTQYF.

The chain recombines TRBV19 with TRBJ1-2; D remains unclear. The V gene lost 5 bases and the J gene lost 6 bases, with 16 bases spanning the gap. This CDR3 spans 14 amino acids. CDR1 and CDR2 (germline): LNHDA, SQIVND (reference sequence). The CDR3 is CASSVMRQKHGYTF. The CDR3 region has the DNA TGTGCCAGTAGTGTTATGAGGCAGAAGCATGGCTACACCTTC.

The chain has TRBV30 and TRBJ2-7; D possibly corresponds to TRBD2 (5 bases). The CDR3 has 13 residues. CDR1 is GTSNPN and CDR2 is SVGIG in the germline V gene (reference sequence). Trimming cost V 2 bases and J 3 bases, with 11 bases left between them. The CDR3 reads CAWSTTGNYEQYF. DNA for the CDR3: TGTGCCTGGAGTACGACGGGAAACTACGAGCAGTACTTC.

The chain carries TRBV5-6 and TRBJ2-5; TRBD2 agrees at 12 bases. This CDR3 is 14 amino acids long. CDR1 SGHDT and CDR2 YYEEEE come from the germline V gene. V lost 6 bases to trimming and J lost 3 bases; unmatched junction nucleotides: 3. The CDR3 DNA sequence: TGTGCCAGCAACGGACTAGCGGGAAAAGAGACCCAGTACTTC. Translated, it gives CASNGLAGKETQYF.

The CDR3 region is CASSPERQGGETQYF. CDR3 DNA sequence: TGTGCCAGCTCACCGGAGAGACAGGGTGGGGAGACCCAGTACTTC. This sequence joins TRBV18 and TRBJ2-5, with 7 positions matching TRBD1. V was clipped by 3 bases and J by 5 bases; unmatched bases: 9. The CDR3 sequence is 15 residues long. Germline V gives CDR1 KGHSH, CDR2 LQKENI.

This chain joins TRBV2 and TRBJ2-5; TRBD2 agrees at 11 bases. CDR1 and CDR2 (germline): SNHLY, FYNNEI. The CDR3 spans 15 residues. The V segment lost 6 bases and the J segment 1 base; nucleotides outside the gene matches: 4. DNA of the CDR3: TGTGCCAGCAGGGCCGGACTAGCGGGCCAAGAGACCCAGTACTTC. Amino acids: CASRAGLAGQETQYF.

This rearrangement joins TRBV7-9 to TRBJ2-1; 8 nucleotides agree with TRBD2. V trimming: 8 bases; J trimming: 5 bases; junction bases outside the gene matches: 8. The CDR3 runs to 14 residues. The germline V gene encodes CDR1 SEHNR and CDR2 FQNEAQ (reference sequence). The CDR3 DNA reads as TGTGCCAGCTCGGGACTAGTTGGGGACAATGAGCAGTTCTTC. Protein sequence: CASSGLVGDNEQFF.

The rearrangement uses TRBV6-1 and TRBJ2-1; 7 nucleotides align to TRBD1. The CDR3 is made up of 15 amino acids. V lost 4 bases and J lost 8; bases outside the gene matches: 11. CDR1 MNHNS and CDR2 SASEGT come from the germline V gene. Here the CDR3 reads CASSALRGQGDEQFF. DNA of the CDR3: TGTGCCAGCAGTGCGCTAAGGGGCCAGGGGGATGAGCAGTTCTTC.

V usage is TRBV9 and J usage is TRBJ1-2, with no clear D. V lost 0 bases and J 0 bases, leaving 9 bases between the germline ends. The CDR3 is made up of 15 amino acids. Per the germline V gene, CDR1 is SGDLS and CDR2 is YYNGEE. Here the CDR3 DNA reads TGTGCCAGCAGCGTAGCTCCGCAGTCTAACTATGGCTACACCTTC. Translating it yields CASSVAPQSNYGYTF. Full variable domain (rest looked up from reference TRBV9 and TRBJ1-2): DSGVTQTPKHLITATGQRVTLRCSPRSGDLSVYWYQQSLDQGLQFLIQYYNGEERAKGNILERFSAQQFPDLHSELNLSSLELGDSALYFCASSVAPQSNYGYTFGSGTRLTVV.

The gene calls are TRBV7-2 and TRBJ2-1; 7 bases agree with TRBD1. Trimming cost V 3 bases and J 6 bases; bases outside gene matches: 20. The CDR3 is made up of 19 amino acids. Germline loops: CDR1 SGHTA, CDR2 FQGNSA. The DNA for the CDR3 is TGTGCCAGCAGCTTCCGACAGGGAATCGGAGCGACTTCGGGCAATGAGCAGTTCTTC. Encoded protein: CASSFRQGIGATSGNEQFF.